This TCR beta chain was retrieved from a study of T cell clonality in common variable immunodeficiency. General study results and limits: Reportedly, TCR beta sequences from common variable immunodeficiency showed fewer deletions and N-nucleotide insertions. Compared with controls, CVID subjects had fewer shared TCRbeta clones.

CVID subjects had received replacement immunoglobulin for at least one year. CDR3 size: 17 residues. With 3 bases clipped from V and 0 bases from J, the junction kept 7 bases outside the gene matches. Looked up from germline, CDR1 is LNHDA and CDR2 is SQIVND (reference sequence). This clone showed up many times. Its antigen is undetermined. The read falls 3 residues short of the CDR3 end, and the missing part is taken from the germline J gene. Clones were read by immunoSEQ multiplex PCR, and TCRdb kept only the in-frame ones, dropping some. Recorded here are about 18,000 clones, none singletons. The receptor was derived from a human donor with common variable immunodeficiency. Material: peripheral blood mononuclear cells. The V call is TRBV19, the J call TRBJ1-5, with TRBD1 matching 8 bases. CDR3 DNA (partial): TGTGCCAGTAGTATTGGGACAGGTTATTATAGCAATCAGCCC. This gives the protein CASSIGTGYYSNQP. The full CDR3 protein reads CASSIGTGYYSNQPQHF.